This TCR beta chain was retrieved from a study of quantifying T cell responses using KT2 cells. The wider study: TCR alpha and beta constant-region primers primed reverse transcription of RNA.

Each cDNA got a UMI-containing oligo ligated at its 3' end. The first PCR ran 3 to 5 cycles with an equimolar RC1.1 and RC1.2 beta primer mix. MiXCR, run by TCRdb on the UMI-ligation and nested PCR reads, gives a single entry per CDR3 protein. Here the sample spans some 41,000 distinct CDR3 sequences, over 15% being singletons. Germline V gene sequence: CDR1 SNHLY, CDR2 FYNNEI. The CDR3 covers 17 residues. The V end was cut by 5 bases, the J end by 1 base, with 19 bases between. The gene calls are TRBV2 and TRBJ2-3, with D possibly matching TRBD2 (6 bases). The origin of this receptor is a human donor. Sequencing used PBMCs spiked with cells of the T cell clone KT2. The CDR3 nucleotides read TGTGCCAGCAGTCCCTATCCCCGGGGGTTTGGCACAGATACGCAGTATTTT. It translates to CASSPYPRGFGTDTQYF. The whole variable domain, filled in from reference TRBV2 and TRBJ2-3, reads EPEVTQTPSHQVTQMGQEVILRCVPISNHLYFYWYRQILGQKVEFLVSFYNNEISEKSEIFDDQFSVERPDGSNFTLKIRSTKLEDSAMYFCASSPYPRGFGTDTQYFGPGTRLTVL.